This entry concerns a single T cell receptor (beta chain). Its antigen is unknown. This sample was taken from a study of cytomegalovirus exposure and HLA in healthy donors. The overall study: Of the donors genotyped, approximately 400 in all, about 80% fell in the Caucasian-associated ancestry cluster. Notes on the study in general: Presence/absence analyses treated sequencing depth as roughly uniform across donors.

Per germline, CDR1 SGHRS and CDR2 YFSETQ. The CDR3 spans 15 residues. V lost 3 bases, J lost 4 bases, and 16 bases lay in between. Vbeta (60) and Jbeta (13) primers were used in the PCR. Method: immunoSEQ multiplex PCR; TCRdb's copy keeps in-frame clones and lacks some. The table records roughly 63,000 clones, roughly 70% of them present only once. This TCR was sampled from a man aged 45-65 years in good health and CMV-seropositive. This chain joins TRBV5-1 and TRBJ1-2; tentative D call: TRBD1 (5 bases). The sample taken for sequencing was PBMCs. This CDR3 reads CASSWDGGVGYGYTF. The CDR3 nucleotides read TGCGCCAGCAGCTGGGACGGAGGGGTAGGCTATGGCTACACCTTC.